A selection of T cell receptor beta chains follows, all from one sample in a study of T cell repertoires in cytomegalovirus infection. Antigens of these TCRs are unknown. TCRdb re-analysed the reads in MiXCR, keeping a single row per CDR3 protein. Among approximately 500,000 distinct CDR3 sequences listed, around 35% were seen once. Sample: cultured PBMCs, taken from culture after CMV antigen stimulation. All receptors derive from a human donor in good health (CMV status not recorded). Some clones in this sample may be carry-over from other donors' samples. Each CDR3 is given without its conserved first and last residue. Fields, in order: J gene, V gene, CDR3 protein.

>TRBJ2-5|TRBV6-2/TRBV6-3
ASSYPPVYGRPPETQY
>TRBJ2-1|TRBV20-1
SASPGGTGINEQF
>TRBJ1-2|TRBV5-1
ASSREGRNYGYT
>TRBJ2-1|TRBV7-3
ASSLEGGGYEQF
>TRBJ1-4|TRBV6-6
ASSISHGGPEKLF
>TRBJ1-1|TRBV19
ASSTGRHMNTEAF
>TRBJ2-7|TRBV10-3
AIPSIQRIPSYEQY
>TRBJ2-1|TRBV12-5
ASGQSGNSYNEQF
>TRBJ2-5|TRBV14
ASSHSGQGRAQY
>TRBJ1-6|TRBV6-5
ASSYSSGNSPLH
>TRBJ1-1|TRBV20-1
SAYLNTEAF
>TRBJ1-2|TRBV19
ASSIEENYGYT
>TRBJ2-5|TRBV28
ATTKRETQY
>TRBJ1-1|TRBV11-2
ASSLAPATEAF
>TRBJ2-1|TRBV19
ASSHIASGRDNEQF
>TRBJ2-3|TRBV7-2
ASSPVTPDTQY
>TRBJ1-6|TRBV28
ASSLIARDSPLH
>TRBJ2-1|TRBV7-6
ASSFGLGGRANSEQF
>TRBJ2-5|TRBV11-2
ATSRGPPGLAGGKETQY
>TRBJ2-5|TRBV4-1
ASSKDGQETQY
>TRBJ1-2|TRBV4-1
ASRPHPPPRNYGYT
>TRBJ1-1|TRBV12-3/TRBV12-4
ASSLGDRSEAF
>TRBJ2-1|TRBV28
ASTLSRAARGSIDEQF
>TRBJ2-3|TRBV5-4
ASSFPISQEGGTDTQY
>TRBJ2-7|TRBV2
AGRTANYEQY
>TRBJ1-6|TRBV7-2
ASSFLGANYNSPLH
>TRBJ1-5|TRBV15
ATSRDVGGRNQPQH
>TRBJ1-3|TRBV19
ASTTGRGSGNTIY
>TRBJ2-3|TRBV9
ASSESGATSTDTQY
>TRBJ1-2|TRBV19
ASSRQGDYGYT
>TRBJ2-1|TRBV24-1
ATSDPDGHPYNEQF
>TRBJ2-1|TRBV28
ASSFFRENNEQF
>TRBJ2-1|TRBV20-1
SASFKRGYNEQF
>TRBJ2-7|TRBV20-1
SARDSLGLAGARAYEQY
>TRBJ1-2|TRBV7-9
ASSLGDRDLLYGYT
>TRBJ2-2|TRBV20-1
SARNTGELF
>TRBJ2-5|TRBV20-1
SASNQETQY
>TRBJ2-5|TRBV12-3/TRBV12-4
ASSQGGGPLETQY
>TRBJ2-6|TRBV7-2
ASSLGEFNVLT
>TRBJ1-6|TRBV12-3/TRBV12-4
ASKRAFSPLH
>TRBJ2-1|TRBV7-2
ASSVPGKEKF
>TRBJ1-2|TRBV7-2
ASSLGEYRVNGYT
>TRBJ1-1|TRBV7-9
ASSLGVLTEAF
>TRBJ2-1|TRBV11-2
ASSSRLSRSSYNEQF
>TRBJ1-1|TRBV7-2
ASSLDRGLTRAF
>TRBJ1-3|TRBV20-1
SASGGGNSGNTIY
>TRBJ1-1|TRBV10-3
AISVRGFEAF
>TRBJ2-5|TRBV6-5
ASSYSGAQETQY
>TRBJ2-3|TRBV7-9
ASSSPHPTSGMYTDTQY
>TRBJ2-1|TRBV30
ALPSGTSGRLGYNEQF
>TRBJ2-7|TRBV7-2
ASSLVSSVYEQY